The 7 T cell receptor beta chains presented below share a single source sample, sequenced in a study of T cell changes during pregnancy in multiple sclerosis. The protocol was immunoSEQ multiplex PCR, while the TCRdb copy is restricted to in-frame clones and leaves out a portion. The data hold some 63,000 clones, with about 91% observed a single time. The material sequenced was peripheral blood, taken before pregnancy. Source of these receptors: a female donor with multiple sclerosis, enrolled in a pregnancy study.

The CDR3 region has the DNA TGTGCCAGCGGGTCCGGCAGGGTTGGTTCACCCCTCCACTTT. Amino acids: CASGSGRVGSPLHF. This chain joins TRBV6-5 and TRBJ1-6; D may be TRBD1 (5 bases). Germline V lookup: CDR1 MNHEY, CDR2 SVGAGI. The CDR3 length is 14 residues. Trimming shortened V by 8 bases and J by 9 bases, and 17 bases separated the two germline ends.

V and J are TRBV11-2 and TRBJ2-3, with a weak D call TRBD2 (5 bases). Germline V lookup: CDR1 SGHAT, CDR2 FQNNGV. CDR3 size: 14 residues. V lost 6 bases to trimming and J lost 0 bases, with 10 bases between them. Here the CDR3 DNA reads TGTGCCAGCAGGAGGGCGGTTAGCACAGATACGCAGTATTTT. Its translation is CASRRAVSTDTQYF. The full variable domain, its missing parts supplied by reference TRBV11-2 and TRBJ2-3, is EAGVAQSPRYKIIEKRQSVAFWCNPISGHATLYWYQQILGQGPKLLIQFQNNGVVDDSQLPKDRFSAERLKGVDSTLKIQPAKLEDSAVYLCASRRAVSTDTQYFGPGTRLTVL.

V and J are TRBV5-4 and TRBJ1-5; 7 bases are shared with TRBD1. The CDR3 contains 14 residues. The germline CDR1 and CDR2 sequences are SGHNT and YYREEE (reference sequence). V lost 4 bases and J lost 3; bases outside the gene matches: 4. CDR3 in DNA: TGTGCCAGCAGCGCTGGGACAGTCAATCAGCCCCAGCATTTT. Translating it yields CASSAGTVNQPQHF. The entire variable domain, with the rest obtained from reference TRBV5-4 and TRBJ1-5, is as follows: ETGVTQSPTHLIKTRGQQVTLRCSSQSGHNTVSWYQQALGQGPQFIFQYYREEENGRGNFPPRFSGLQFPNYSSELNVNALELDDSALYLCASSAGTVNQPQHFGDGTRLSIL.

The chain uses TRBV29-1 and TRBJ2-7; 7 bases line up with TRBD2. Trimming took 4 bases from V and 6 from J; bases not matched to a gene: 9. The germline V gene has CDR1 SQVTM and CDR2 ANQGSEA. The CDR3 extends over 13 amino acids. The CDR3 coding sequence is TGCAGCGTTGTTCTCCGACTAGCTGGCGAGCAGTACTTC. Translating gives CSVVLRLAGEQYF.

The chain is built from TRBV4-2 and TRBJ2-3; 12 nucleotides align to TRBD2. The CDR3 loop spans 16 amino acids. In germline, CDR1 is LGHNA, CDR2 YNFKEQ. With V trimmed by 5 bases and J by 2 bases, 5 bases remained unmatched. This chain's CDR3 is CASSNGLAGSTDTQYF. For the CDR3, the DNA is TGTGCCAGCAGCAATGGACTAGCGGGGTCCACAGATACGCAGTATTTT.

J is TRBJ2-7 and V is TRBV7-2; TRBD2 aligns across 10 bases. This CDR3 is 16 amino acids long. CDR1 is SGHTA and CDR2 is FQGNSA in the germline V gene. With V trimmed by 2 bases and J by 4 bases, 8 bases remained unmatched. This CDR3 is CASSLFTSGVGYEQYF. The CDR3 nucleotides read TGTGCCAGCAGCTTATTTACTAGCGGGGTAGGGTACGAGCAGTACTTC.

The chain uses TRBV6-4 and TRBJ1-5; D gene unclear. Germline V CDR1 and CDR2: MRHNA, SNTAGT. The CDR3 is 15 residues long. Trimming shortened V by 0 bases and J by 6 bases, and 12 bases separated the two germline ends. CDR3 region: CASSDSHEGSQPQHF. The CDR3 DNA reads as TGTGCCAGCAGTGACTCTCACGAAGGGAGTCAGCCCCAGCATTTT.